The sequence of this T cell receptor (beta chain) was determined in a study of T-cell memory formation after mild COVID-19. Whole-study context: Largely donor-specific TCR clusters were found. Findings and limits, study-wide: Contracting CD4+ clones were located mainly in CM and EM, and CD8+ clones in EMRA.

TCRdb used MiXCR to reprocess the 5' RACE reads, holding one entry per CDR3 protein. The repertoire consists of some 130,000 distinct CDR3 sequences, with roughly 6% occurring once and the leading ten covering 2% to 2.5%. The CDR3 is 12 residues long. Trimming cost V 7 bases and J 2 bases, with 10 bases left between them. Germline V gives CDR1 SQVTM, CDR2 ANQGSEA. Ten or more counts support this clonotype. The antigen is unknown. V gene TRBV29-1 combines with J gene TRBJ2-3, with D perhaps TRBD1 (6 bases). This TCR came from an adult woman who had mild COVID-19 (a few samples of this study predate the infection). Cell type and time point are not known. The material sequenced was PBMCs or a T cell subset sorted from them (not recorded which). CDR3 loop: CSARDTTDTQYF. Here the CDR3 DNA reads TGCAGCGCCCGGGACACCACAGATACGCAGTATTTT.